Listed below are T cell receptor beta chains from one sample, sequenced in a study of shared clonotypes between healthy human individuals. Using immunoSEQ multiplex PCR, the repertoire was profiled, and TCRdb retains in-frame clones only, with some absent. This table has 2 million to 2.5 million clones, about 94% appearing once. Sequenced: naive CD8+ T cells sorted from blood. The source is a man in his late teens or twenties in good health. The CDR3 runs from the conserved cysteine through the conserved F or W. The order of the fields is clone size, J gene, D gene, V gene, CDR3 protein, CDR3 DNA. A D gene is named only where the DNA matches it firmly. Clone size, where shown, is once, few, many, or a class for clones that have expanded.

- | TRBJ1-3 | - | TRBV6-1 | CASRAPGSSGNTIYF | TGTGCCAGCAGAGCCCCCGGGAGCTCTGGAAACACCATATATTTT
- | TRBJ2-7 | - | TRBV6-5 | CASSYSGHHEQYF | TGTGCCAGCAGTTACTCGGGGCACCACGAGCAGTACTTC
- | TRBJ2-7 | - | TRBV5-4 | CASSPGRAYEQYF | TGTGCCAGCAGCCCAGGACGGGCCTACGAGCAGTACTTC
once | TRBJ2-5 | - | TRBV6-1 | CAILEGWFQETQYF | TGTGCCATCTTAGAAGGGTGGTTCCAAGAGACCCAGTACTTC
once | TRBJ2-1 | - | TRBV7-3 | CASSPQGGDEQFF | TGTGCCAGCAGTCCACAGGGTGGCGATGAGCAGTTCTTC
- | TRBJ2-7 | - | TRBV5-8 | CASSWGRNEQYF | TGTGCCAGCAGCTGGGGACGCAACGAGCAGTACTTC
- | TRBJ2-7 | - | TRBV7-9 | CASSSARGAEDRYEQYF | TGTGCCAGCAGCTCGGCTAGGGGGGCAGAAGACCGCTACGAGCAGTACTTC
- | TRBJ1-1 | - | TRBV20-1 | CSASGDTEAFF | TGCAGTGCTAGCGGGGACACTGAAGCTTTCTTT
- | TRBJ1-2 | - | TRBV7-8 | CASSLAPGEGLNYGYTF | TGTGCCAGCAGCTTAGCGCCAGGGGAGGGACTGAACTATGGCTACACCTTC
- | TRBJ2-1 | TRBD2 | TRBV6-5 | CATGTSGSKQFF | TGTGCCACCGGGACTAGCGGGAGTAAACAGTTCTTC
- | TRBJ2-3 | - | TRBV21-1 | CASMTSLTGVDTQYF | TGTGCCAGCATGACTAGTCTAACGGGAGTGGATACGCAGTATTTT
- | TRBJ2-1 | - | TRBV6-5 | CASRLADGNEQFF | TGTGCCAGCCGTTTAGCGGATGGCAATGAGCAGTTCTTC
- | TRBJ1-2 | - | TRBV5-1 | CASSEKAWGANYGYTF | TGCGCCAGCAGCGAGAAGGCGTGGGGGGCCAACTATGGCTACACCTTC
- | TRBJ1-4 | TRBD1 | TRBV4-1 | CASSPGGPATNEKLFF | TGCGCCAGCAGCCCAGGGGGCCCTGCAACTAATGAAAAACTGTTTTTT
once | TRBJ2-7 | TRBD2 | TRBV29-1 | CSVVAGVDEQYF | TGCAGCGTTGTGGCGGGGGTCGACGAGCAGTACTTC
- | TRBJ2-7 | TRBD1 | TRBV5-1 | CASRGGTGVGDEQYF | TGCGCCAGCAGGGGTGGAACAGGGGTTGGAGACGAGCAGTACTTC
- | TRBJ2-3 | - | TRBV7-6 | CASSPASGTQYF | TGTGCCAGCAGCCCGGCTTCCGGTACGCAGTATTTT
- | TRBJ2-7 | TRBD2 | TRBV27 | CASSPSSGRAILPQYF | TGTGCCAGCAGTCCTTCGTCCGGGAGGGCCATCCTTCCGCAGTACTTC
- | TRBJ1-6 | - | TRBV18 | CASSPSGSNSPLHF | TGTGCCAGCTCACCATCAGGGTCTAATTCACCCCTCCACTTT
- | TRBJ1-5 | - | TRBV28 | CASTSRGEPYSNQPQHF | TGTGCCAGCACCTCGAGGGGGGAGCCTTATAGCAATCAGCCCCAGCATTTT
once | TRBJ2-3 | - | TRBV10-2 | CASSEEGTDTDTQYF | TGCGCCAGCAGTGAGGAGGGGACGGATACAGATACGCAGTATTTT
- | TRBJ1-5 | - | TRBV6-1 | CASSEDPGAIQPQHF | TGTGCCAGCAGTGAAGACCCGGGGGCAATCCAGCCCCAGCATTTT
- | TRBJ2-1 | - | TRBV6-1 | CASSEAADIPLPSNEQFF | TGTGCCAGCAGTGAAGCGGCAGATATTCCTCTTCCCAGCAATGAGCAGTTCTTC
- | TRBJ2-7 | - | TRBV19 | CASSMAQGQPLVEQYF | TGTGCCAGTAGTATGGCACAAGGACAGCCGCTGGTCGAGCAGTACTTC
- | TRBJ1-4 | - | TRBV28 | CASSFPPVQGATNEKLFF | TGTGCCAGCAGTTTCCCCCCCGTGCAGGGAGCAACTAATGAAAAACTGTTTTTT
- | TRBJ2-5 | TRBD2 | TRBV5-1 | CASSAPLAYQETQYF | TGCGCCAGCAGCGCCCCACTAGCGTACCAAGAGACCCAGTACTTC
- | TRBJ1-5 | TRBD1 | TRBV29-1 | CSADRGLGQPQHF | TGCAGCGCGGACAGGGGGCTGGGGCAGCCCCAGCATTTT
- | TRBJ2-7 | - | TRBV5-1 | CASSGRGYEQYF | TGCGCCAGCAGCGGGCGCGGCTACGAGCAGTACTTC
few | TRBJ1-2 | - | TRBV2 | CASSEVNNYGYTF | TGTGCCAGCAGTGAAGTCAACAACTATGGCTACACCTTC
- | TRBJ2-1 | - | TRBV6-1 | CASSEDSNEQFF | TGTGCCAGCAGTGAGGACTCTAATGAGCAGTTCTTC
- | TRBJ2-7 | - | TRBV7-2 | CASSFGYSYEQYF | TGTGCCAGCAGCTTCGGATATTCCTACGAGCAGTACTTC
- | TRBJ2-3 | - | TRBV2 | CARTAMSTDTQYF | TGTGCCAGGACGGCTATGAGCACAGATACGCAGTATTTT
- | TRBJ2-2 | - | TRBV27 | CASSLGLLLAGELFF | TGTGCCAGCAGTCTCGGACTCCTATTGGCCGGGGAGCTGTTTTTT
- | TRBJ2-5 | TRBD1 | TRBV5-6 | CASSWDRGLETQYF | TGTGCCAGCAGCTGGGACAGGGGGCTTGAGACCCAGTACTTC
- | TRBJ2-6 | - | TRBV27 | CASSLLGSGANVLTF | TGTGCCAGCAGTTTATTAGGGTCCGGGGCCAACGTCCTGACTTTC
- | TRBJ2-3 | - | TRBV4-3 | CASSQDGGATQYF | TGCGCCAGCAGCCAAGATGGGGGGGCTACGCAGTATTTT
- | TRBJ1-1 | - | TRBV29-1 | CSVGGGGLNTEAFF | TGCAGCGTTGGGGGAGGGGGTCTGAACACTGAAGCTTTCTTT
- | TRBJ2-2 | - | TRBV10-3 | CAISDGANTGELFF | TGTGCCATCAGTGACGGGGCGAACACCGGGGAGCTGTTTTTT
- | TRBJ2-7 | - | TRBV28 | CASGRGSYEQYF | TGTGCCAGCGGACGGGGGTCCTACGAGCAGTACTTC
- | TRBJ2-5 | - | TRBV5-6 | CASSDLETQYF | TGTGCCAGCAGCGATTTAGAGACCCAGTACTTC
- | TRBJ2-7 | - | TRBV11-2 | CASSLVEYEQYF | TGTGCCAGCAGCTTAGTCGAATACGAGCAGTACTTC
once | TRBJ1-2 | TRBD1 | TRBV7-9 | CASSLTTGVGYTF | TGTGCCAGCAGCTTAACGACAGGGGTCGGCTACACCTTC
- | TRBJ2-7 | TRBD1 | TRBV27 | CASSRGTGATYEQYF | TGTGCCAGCAGTCGGGGGACAGGGGCGACCTACGAGCAGTACTTC
- | TRBJ2-7 | TRBD2 | TRBV11-2 | CASSLEPSGTYEQYF | TGTGCCAGCAGCTTAGAGCCTAGCGGCACCTACGAGCAGTACTTC
once | TRBJ2-1 | - | TRBV4-1 | CASSLTAGMDEQFF | TGCGCCAGCAGCCTGACGGCGGGTATGGATGAGCAGTTCTTC